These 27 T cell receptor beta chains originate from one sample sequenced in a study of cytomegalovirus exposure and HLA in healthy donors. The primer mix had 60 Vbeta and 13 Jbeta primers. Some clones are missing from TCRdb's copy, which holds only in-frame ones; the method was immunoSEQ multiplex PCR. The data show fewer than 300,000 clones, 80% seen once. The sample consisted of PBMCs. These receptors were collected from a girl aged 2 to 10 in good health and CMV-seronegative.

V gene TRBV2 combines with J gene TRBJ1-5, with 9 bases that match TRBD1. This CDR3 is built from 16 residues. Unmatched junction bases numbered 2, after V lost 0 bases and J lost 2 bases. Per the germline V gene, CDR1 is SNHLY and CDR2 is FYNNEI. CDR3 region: CASSEAGQGGNQPQHF. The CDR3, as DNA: TGTGCCAGCAGTGAAGCGGGACAGGGCGGCAATCAGCCCCAGCATTTT.

CDR3 region: CASSEDTNTGAVGYTF. For the CDR3, the DNA is TGTGCCAGCAGTGAGGATACCAATACAGGGGCCGTTGGCTACACCTTC. The V call is TRBV28, the J call TRBJ1-2, with 7 bases identical to TRBD1. Germline assignment: CDR1 MDHEN and CDR2 SYDVKM. The CDR3 sequence is 16 residues long. V dropped 5 bases and J dropped 7; count of bases not matched to a gene: 16.

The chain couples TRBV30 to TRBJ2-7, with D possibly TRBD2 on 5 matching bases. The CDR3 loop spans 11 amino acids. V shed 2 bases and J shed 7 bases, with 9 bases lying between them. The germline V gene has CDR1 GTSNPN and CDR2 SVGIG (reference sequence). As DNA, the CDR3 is TGTGCCTGGAGTACCGGGATAGAGCAGTACTTC. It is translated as CAWSTGIEQYF.

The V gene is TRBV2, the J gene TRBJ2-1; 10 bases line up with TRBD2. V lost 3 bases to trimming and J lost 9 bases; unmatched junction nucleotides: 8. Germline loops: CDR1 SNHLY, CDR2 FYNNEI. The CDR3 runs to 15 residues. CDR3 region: CASSDSSGRRGEQFF. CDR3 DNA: TGTGCCAGCAGTGACTCTAGCGGGAGAAGGGGTGAGCAGTTCTTC.

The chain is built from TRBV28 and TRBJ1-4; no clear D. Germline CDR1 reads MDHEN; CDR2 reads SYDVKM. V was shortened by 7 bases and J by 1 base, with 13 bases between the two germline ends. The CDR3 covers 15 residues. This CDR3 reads CASNPPRGTNEKLFF. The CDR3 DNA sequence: TGTGCCAGCAATCCACCCCGGGGAACTAATGAAAAACTGTTTTTT.

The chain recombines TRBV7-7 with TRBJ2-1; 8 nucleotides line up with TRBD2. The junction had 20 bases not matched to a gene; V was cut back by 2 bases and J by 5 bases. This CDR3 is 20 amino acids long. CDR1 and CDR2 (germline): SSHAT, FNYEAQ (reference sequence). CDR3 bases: TGTGCCAGCAGCTTACGGACTAGCTACGGGTCGGGTACACGGAACAATGAGCAGTTCTTC. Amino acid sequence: CASSLRTSYGSGTRNNEQFF. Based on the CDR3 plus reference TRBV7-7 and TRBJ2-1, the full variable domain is GAGVSQSPRYKVTKRGQDVTLRCDPISSHATLYWYQQALGQGPEFLTYFNYEAQPDKSGLPSDRFSAERPEGSISTLTIQRTEQRDSAMYRCASSLRTSYGSGTRNNEQFFGPGTRLTVL.

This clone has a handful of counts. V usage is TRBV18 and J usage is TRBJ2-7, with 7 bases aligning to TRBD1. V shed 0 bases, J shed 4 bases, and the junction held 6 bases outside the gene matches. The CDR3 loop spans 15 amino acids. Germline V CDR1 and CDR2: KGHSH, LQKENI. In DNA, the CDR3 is TGTGCCAGCTCACCACCGGGACAGAACTTATACGAGCAGTACTTC. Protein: CASSPPGQNLYEQYF. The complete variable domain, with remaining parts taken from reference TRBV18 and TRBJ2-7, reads NAGVMQNPRHLVRRRGQEARLRCSPMKGHSHVYWYRQLPEEGLKFMVYLQKENIIDESGMPKERFSAEFPKEGPSILRIQQVVRGDSAAYFCASSPPGQNLYEQYFGPGTRLTVT.

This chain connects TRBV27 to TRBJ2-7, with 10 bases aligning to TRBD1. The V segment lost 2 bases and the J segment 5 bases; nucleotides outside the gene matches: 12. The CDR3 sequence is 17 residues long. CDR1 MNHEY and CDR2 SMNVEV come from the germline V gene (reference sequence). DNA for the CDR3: TGTGCCAGCAGTTTACTGAATGGGGACAGGGGCTGGAACGAGCAGTACTTC. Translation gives CASSLLNGDRGWNEQYF.

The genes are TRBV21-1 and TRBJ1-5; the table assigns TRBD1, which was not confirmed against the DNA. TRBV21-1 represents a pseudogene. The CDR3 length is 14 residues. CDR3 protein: CASYDRVGSQPQHF. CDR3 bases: TGTGCCAGCTATGACAGGGTCGGCAGTCAGCCCCAGCATTTT.

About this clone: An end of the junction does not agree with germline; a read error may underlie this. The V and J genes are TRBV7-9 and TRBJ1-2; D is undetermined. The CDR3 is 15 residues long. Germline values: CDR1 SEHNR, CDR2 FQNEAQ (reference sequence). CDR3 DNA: TGTTCCAGCACCTCCTGGGAGATTTCTAACTATGGCTACACCTTC. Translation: CSSTSWEISNYGYTF. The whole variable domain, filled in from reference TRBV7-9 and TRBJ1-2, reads DTGVSQNPRHKITKRGQNVTFRCDPISEHNRLYWYRQTLGQGPEFLTYFQNEAQLEKSRLLSDRFSAERPKGSFSTLEIQRTEQGDSAMYLCSSTSWEISNYGYTFGSGTRLTVV.

In nucleotides, the CDR3 is TGTGCCAGCAAGAGGGATCTCTACGAGCAGTACTTC. It is translated as CASKRDLYEQYF. This chain connects TRBV6-1 to TRBJ2-7; D possibly corresponds to TRBD2 (5 bases). Trimming cost V 7 bases and J 3 bases, with 10 bases left between them. The CDR3 sequence is 12 residues long. Germline V CDR1 and CDR2: MNHNS, SASEGT.

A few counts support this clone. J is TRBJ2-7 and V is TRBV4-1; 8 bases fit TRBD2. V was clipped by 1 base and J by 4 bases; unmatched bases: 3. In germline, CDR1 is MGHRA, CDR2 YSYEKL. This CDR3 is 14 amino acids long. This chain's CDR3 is CASSQGLANYEQYF. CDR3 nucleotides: TGCGCCAGCAGCCAAGGACTAGCGAATTACGAGCAGTACTTC.

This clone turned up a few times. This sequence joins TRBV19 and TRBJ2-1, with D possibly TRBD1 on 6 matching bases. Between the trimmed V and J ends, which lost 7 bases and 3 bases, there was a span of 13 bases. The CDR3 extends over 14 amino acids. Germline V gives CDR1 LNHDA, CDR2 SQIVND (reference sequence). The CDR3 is CASMKGEIYNEQFF. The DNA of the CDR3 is TGTGCCAGTATGAAGGGGGAAATCTACAATGAGCAGTTCTTC.

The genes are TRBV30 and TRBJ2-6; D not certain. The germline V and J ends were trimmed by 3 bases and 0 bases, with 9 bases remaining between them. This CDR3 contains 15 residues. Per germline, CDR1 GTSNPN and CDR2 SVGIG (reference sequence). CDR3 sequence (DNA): TGTGCCTGGAGGAGAGGCCTCTCTGGGGCCAACGTCCTGACTTTC. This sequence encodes CAWRRGLSGANVLTF.

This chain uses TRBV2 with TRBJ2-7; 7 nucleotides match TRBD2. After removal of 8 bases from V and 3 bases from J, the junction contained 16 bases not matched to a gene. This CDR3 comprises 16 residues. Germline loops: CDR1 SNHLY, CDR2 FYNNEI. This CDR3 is CASSEGRPSGGYEQYF. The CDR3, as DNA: TGTGCCAGCTCCGAGGGTCGGCCCTCGGGGGGCTACGAGCAGTACTTC.

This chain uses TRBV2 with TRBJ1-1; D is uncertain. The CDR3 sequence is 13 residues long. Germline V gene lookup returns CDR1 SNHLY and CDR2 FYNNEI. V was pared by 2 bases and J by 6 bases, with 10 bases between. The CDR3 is CASSETRSSEAFF. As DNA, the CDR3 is TGTGCCAGCAGTGAAACCCGGAGCTCTGAAGCTTTCTTT. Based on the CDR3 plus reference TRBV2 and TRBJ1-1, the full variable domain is EPEVTQTPSHQVTQMGQEVILRCVPISNHLYFYWYRQILGQKVEFLVSFYNNEISEKSEIFDDQFSVERPDGSNFTLKIRSTKLEDSAMYFCASSETRSSEAFFGQGTRLTVV.

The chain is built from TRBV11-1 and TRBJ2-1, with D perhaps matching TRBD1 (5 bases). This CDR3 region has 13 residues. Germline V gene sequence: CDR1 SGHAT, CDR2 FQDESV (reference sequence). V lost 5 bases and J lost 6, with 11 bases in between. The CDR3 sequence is CASSPQVGNEQFF. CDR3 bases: TGTGCCAGCAGCCCACAGGTCGGCAATGAGCAGTTCTTC. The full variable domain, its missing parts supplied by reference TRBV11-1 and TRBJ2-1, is EAEVAQSPRYKITEKSQAVAFWCDPISGHATLYWYRQILGQGPELLVQFQDESVVDDSQLPKDRFSAERLKGVDSTLKIQPAELGDSAMYLCASSPQVGNEQFFGPGTRLTVL.

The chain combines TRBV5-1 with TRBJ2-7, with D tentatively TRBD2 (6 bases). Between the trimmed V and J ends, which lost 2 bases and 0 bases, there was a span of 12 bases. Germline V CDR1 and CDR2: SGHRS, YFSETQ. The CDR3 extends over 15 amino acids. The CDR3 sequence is CASSLIRGSSYEQYF. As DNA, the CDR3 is TGCGCCAGCAGCTTAATTCGGGGGTCCTCCTACGAGCAGTACTTC.

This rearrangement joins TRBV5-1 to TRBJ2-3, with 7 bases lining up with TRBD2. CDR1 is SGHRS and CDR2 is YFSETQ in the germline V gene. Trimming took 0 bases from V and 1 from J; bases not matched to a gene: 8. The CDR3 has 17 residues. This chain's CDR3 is CASSLETGGEGTDTQYF. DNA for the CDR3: TGCGCCAGCAGCTTGGAGACGGGAGGCGAGGGCACAGATACGCAGTATTTT. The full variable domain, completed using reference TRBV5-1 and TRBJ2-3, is KAGVTQTPRYLIKTRGQQVTLSCSPISGHRSVSWYQQTPGQGLQFLFEYFSETQRNKGNFPGRFSGRQFSNSRSEMNVSTLELGDSALYLCASSLETGGEGTDTQYFGPGTRLTVL.

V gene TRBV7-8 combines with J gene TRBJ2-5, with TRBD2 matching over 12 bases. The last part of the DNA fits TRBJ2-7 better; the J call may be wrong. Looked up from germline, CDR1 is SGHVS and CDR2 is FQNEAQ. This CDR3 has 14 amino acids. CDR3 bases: TGTGCCAGCAGCCAAGGACTAGCGGGGTACGAGCAGTACTTC. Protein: CASSQGLAGYEQYF.

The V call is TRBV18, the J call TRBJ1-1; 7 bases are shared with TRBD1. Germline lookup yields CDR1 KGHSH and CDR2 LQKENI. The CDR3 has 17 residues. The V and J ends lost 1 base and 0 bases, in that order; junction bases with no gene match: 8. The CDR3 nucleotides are TGTGCCAGCTCACCACTTAGCCGACAGGGCCTGAACACTGAAGCTTTCTTT. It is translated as CASSPLSRQGLNTEAFF. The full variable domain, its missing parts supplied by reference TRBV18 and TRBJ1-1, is NAGVMQNPRHLVRRRGQEARLRCSPMKGHSHVYWYRQLPEEGLKFMVYLQKENIIDESGMPKERFSAEFPKEGPSILRIQQVVRGDSAAYFCASSPLSRQGLNTEAFFGQGTRLTVV.

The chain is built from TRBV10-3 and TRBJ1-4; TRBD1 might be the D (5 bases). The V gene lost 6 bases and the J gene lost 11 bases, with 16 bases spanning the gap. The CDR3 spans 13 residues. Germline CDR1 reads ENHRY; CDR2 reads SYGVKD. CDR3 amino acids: CAISDKGKGKLFF. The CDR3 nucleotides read TGTGCCATCAGCGACAAGGGGAAGGGGAAACTGTTTTTT.

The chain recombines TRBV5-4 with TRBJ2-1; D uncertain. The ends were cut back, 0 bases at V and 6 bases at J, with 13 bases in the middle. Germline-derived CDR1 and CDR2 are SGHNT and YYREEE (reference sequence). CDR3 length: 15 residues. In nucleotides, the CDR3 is TGTGCCAGCAGCTTGGCGAGCTTACCGTCCAATGAGCAGTTCTTC. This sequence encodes CASSLASLPSNEQFF.

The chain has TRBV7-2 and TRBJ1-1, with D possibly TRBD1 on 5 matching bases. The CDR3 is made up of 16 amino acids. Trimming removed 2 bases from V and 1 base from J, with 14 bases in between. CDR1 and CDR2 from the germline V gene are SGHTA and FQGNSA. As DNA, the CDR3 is TGTGCCAGCAGCTTACTGGGCAGGGTATCGAACACTGAAGCTTTCTTT. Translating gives CASSLLGRVSNTEAFF.

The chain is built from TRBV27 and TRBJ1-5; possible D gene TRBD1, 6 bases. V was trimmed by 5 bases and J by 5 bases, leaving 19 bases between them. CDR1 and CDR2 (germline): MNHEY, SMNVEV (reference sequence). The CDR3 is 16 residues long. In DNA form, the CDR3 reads TGTGCCAGCAGTCCGCGGCAGGGGACTACACATCAGCCCCAGCATTTT. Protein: CASSPRQGTTHQPQHF.

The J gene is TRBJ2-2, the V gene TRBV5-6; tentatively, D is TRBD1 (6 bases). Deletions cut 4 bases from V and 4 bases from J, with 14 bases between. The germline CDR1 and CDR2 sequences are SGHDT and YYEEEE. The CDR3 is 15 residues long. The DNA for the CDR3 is TGTGCCAGCAGCCGTAGACAGGTTATCACCGGGGAGCTGTTTTTT. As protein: CASSRRQVITGELFF. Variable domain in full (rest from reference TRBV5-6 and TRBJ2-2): DAGVTQSPTHLIKTRGQQVTLRCSPKSGHDTVSWYQQALGQGPQFIFQYYEEEERQRGNFPDRFSGHQFPNYSSELNVNALLLGDSALYLCASSRRQVITGELFFGEGSRLTVL.

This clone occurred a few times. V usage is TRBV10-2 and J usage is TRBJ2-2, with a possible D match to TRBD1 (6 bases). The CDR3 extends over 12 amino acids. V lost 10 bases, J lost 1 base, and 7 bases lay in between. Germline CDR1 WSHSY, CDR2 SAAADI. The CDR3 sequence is CATTGNTGELFF. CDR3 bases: TGCGCCACGACAGGGAACACCGGGGAGCTGTTTTTT.